This T cell receptor (beta chain) comes out of a study of breast tumors, draining lymph nodes, adjacent tissues. Study-level findings and limits: The lymph node origin of tumor T cells was framed as consistent with a hypothesis, not demonstrated. Compared with lymph nodes, tumors were less diverse; compared with nontumor tissue, more.

TCRdb recomputed calls from the multiplex PCR reads with MiXCR, one row per CDR3 protein. The sample records approximately 250,000 distinct CDR3 sequences, 30% to 35% being singletons. Comment on this clonotype: No antigen is known for it.

Axillary draining lymph nodes of breast cancer patients supplied the node samples. Trimming pared 4 bases from V and 4 bases from J, leaving 16 bases between. CDR1 is SGHRS and CDR2 is YFSETQ in the germline V gene. CDR3 length equals 15 residues. The sequenced material came from axillary lymph node tissue. V is TRBV5-1 and J is TRBJ2-3; TRBD2 is a possible D gene (6 bases). The origin of this receptor is a female donor with breast cancer. Some clones in this sample may be carry-over from other donors' samples. CDR3 sequence reads: CASSTDGTRADTQYF. The CDR3 bases are TGCGCCAGCAGCACCGACGGGACTCGGGCAGATACGCAGTATTTT.